This is a list of T cell receptor beta chains from one sample in a study of blood T cell repertoires in COVID-19. Produced via immunoSEQ multiplex PCR; TCRdb's table is partial and in-frame only. The data hold some 130,000 clones, with around nine tenths observed a single time. Sequenced material: peripheral blood. Receptor source: a man in his 70s with active COVID-19. CDR3s include the opening cysteine and the closing phenylalanine or tryptophan. The D gene is left open where the match is weak. Size values are once, few and many counts, or a class for expanded clones, and some rows have none.

cdr3_nt cdr3_aa j_call v_call cdr3_length clone_size d_call
TGTGCCAGCAGCCCCGGAGGGGGCGAGACCCAGTACTTC CASSPGGGETQYF TRBJ2-5 TRBV7-3 13 NA NA
TGTGCCAGTAGTTCCGGGACAGGAAATTCACCCCTCCACTTT CASSSGTGNSPLHF TRBJ1-6 TRBV19 14 NA TRBD1
TGTGCCTCGAGTGGAGGGGGCGGCGGTGTCCATGAGCAGTTCTTC CASSGGGGGVHEQFF TRBJ2-1 TRBV30 15 NA NA
TGTGCCAGCAGCGTAGCGGGAGGAACCAATGAGCAGTTCTTC CASSVAGGTNEQFF TRBJ2-1 TRBV9 14 NA TRBD2
TGTGCCAGCAGCTTAGGGTCCTATGGAAACACCATATATTTT CASSLGSYGNTIYF TRBJ1-3 TRBV11-2 14 NA NA
TGTGCCAGCAGTAAAGCGGGAGGCGGGGAGCTGTTTTTT CASSKAGGGELFF TRBJ2-2 TRBV7-3 13 NA TRBD2
TGCGCCAGCAGCCGCACAGGGGGCCAGGGGGATACGCAGTATTTT CASSRTGGQGDTQYF TRBJ2-3 TRBV4-1 15 NA TRBD1
TGCGCCAGCAGCCAGGGGGGGACGGCTACTGAAGCTTTCTTT CASSQGGTATEAFF TRBJ1-1 TRBV4-3 14 NA NA
TGTGCCAGCACCCGAGCGGGAGCACACCAAGAGACCCAGTACTTC CASTRAGAHQETQYF TRBJ2-5 TRBV9 15 NA TRBD2
TGTGCCAGCAGTCCTCCCGGTGGACTTGTACGCGAGCAGTACTTC CASSPPGGLVREQYF TRBJ2-7 TRBV7-9 15 NA NA
TGTGCCAGCAGTGTGACCCCGGACAGGGCTAATTCACCCCTCCACTTT CASSVTPDRANSPLHF TRBJ1-6 TRBV6-1 16 NA TRBD1
TGTGCCAGCAGCGCTTTCGGGGTATCCTACGAGCAGTACTTC CASSAFGVSYEQYF TRBJ2-7 TRBV6-5 14 NA NA
TGTGCCAGCAGCGGACAGCTCAATCAGCCCCAGCATTTT CASSGQLNQPQHF TRBJ1-5 TRBV4-2 13 few NA
TGTGCCAGCAGCTTACCCCGGACAGGGTCCAACGAGCAGTACTTC CASSLPRTGSNEQYF TRBJ2-7 TRBV7-2 15 NA TRBD1
TGTGCCAGCAGTACCGGACAGGGCGAAGAAATAGATACGCAGTATTTT CASSTGQGEEIDTQYF TRBJ2-3 TRBV11-3 16 NA TRBD1
TGTGCCAGCAGCCATCCAGGGGACGGAAACACCATATATTTT CASSHPGDGNTIYF TRBJ1-3 TRBV4-2 14 NA NA
TGTGCCAGCAGTGCAACTAGCACCTACGAGCAGTACTTC CASSATSTYEQYF TRBJ2-7 TRBV6-6 13 NA NA
TGCGCCAGCAGAGGGACAGGGAGCTCACCCCTCCACTTT CASRGTGSSPLHF TRBJ1-6 TRBV10-2 13 NA TRBD1
TGTGCCAGCAGCTTACCCAAGCGGGAGTCGGGCGGGGAGCTGTTTTTT CASSLPKRESGGELFF TRBJ2-2 TRBV7-6 16 NA TRBD2
TGTGCCAGCAGTTTGGCCAACTCCTACGAGCAGTACTTC CASSLANSYEQYF TRBJ2-7 TRBV12-3/TRBV12-4 13 once NA
TGTGCCAGCTCACCCTACCGGGACACAGGCTATCAGCCCCAGCATTTT CASSPYRDTGYQPQHF TRBJ1-5 TRBV18 16 NA NA
TGTACCAGCAGTTACTCAAGGAGGACGAACACTGAAGCTTTCTTT CTSSYSRRTNTEAFF TRBJ1-1 TRBV6-5 15 NA NA
TGTGCCAGCAGCCAGACTAGCGGGGTCTACAATGAGCAGTTCTTC CASSQTSGVYNEQFF TRBJ2-1 TRBV4-2 15 NA TRBD2
TGTGCCAGCAGCGTAAGAGGTGACACTGAAGCTTTCTTT CASSVRGDTEAFF TRBJ1-1 TRBV9 13 NA NA
TGCAGCGTTATCGGTAGCAGGGGCCCTGAAGAGACCCAGTACTTC CSVIGSRGPEETQYF TRBJ2-5 TRBV29-1 15 NA NA
TGTGCCAGCAGCCCGGGACAGGTGGGGGCCGGGGGTGAAAAACTGTTTTTT CASSPGQVGAGGEKLFF TRBJ1-4 TRBV7-2 17 NA TRBD1
TGTGCCAGCAGCTTAAGGCTAGCGGGCCCATCGTACAATGAGCAGTTCTTC CASSLRLAGPSYNEQFF TRBJ2-1 TRBV11-2 17 once TRBD2
TGTGCCAGCAGGGCCGGGACGGGGACTCCAGTGCCCCAATTAGAGCAGTTCTTC CASRAGTGTPVPQLEQFF TRBJ2-1 TRBV3-1/TRBV3-2 18 NA NA
TGTGCCAGCAACCGGGACAGGACGAATGAAAAACTGTTTTTT CASNRDRTNEKLFF TRBJ1-4 TRBV5-5 14 NA TRBD1
TGTGCCAGTAGCAAGGAGCGGGGATTAGACAATGAGCAGTTCTTC CASSKERGLDNEQFF TRBJ2-1 TRBV19 15 NA TRBD2
TGTGCCAGCAGCTTAGCAGAACAGGGCACCTACGAGCAGTACTTC CASSLAEQGTYEQYF TRBJ2-7 TRBV7-9 15 NA NA
TGTGCCAGCAGACAGGGAGATAGCGGGAGGGCTCCTAGCACAGATACGCAGTATTTT CASRQGDSGRAPSTDTQYF TRBJ2-3 TRBV21-1 19 NA NA
TGTGCCAGCAGCTTAGCGGGGGCAGGAGATACGCAGTATTTT CASSLAGAGDTQYF TRBJ2-3 TRBV7-9 14 NA NA
TGTGCCAGCAGCTTAGGGGGAAATGACCCTGCCTACGAGCAGTACTTC CASSLGGNDPAYEQYF TRBJ2-7 TRBV5-4 16 NA NA
TGTGCCAGCTCACCCGAGGCGGGACAGGGCTATGGCTACACCTTC CASSPEAGQGYGYTF TRBJ1-2 TRBV18 15 NA TRBD1
TGCAGCGTTAGCGGGTTCTACAATGAGCAGTTCTTC CSVSGFYNEQFF TRBJ2-1 TRBV29-1 12 once NA
TGTGCCAGCATAGACAGAAATACTAACTATGGCTACACCTTC CASIDRNTNYGYTF TRBJ1-2 TRBV6-5 14 NA NA
TGCGCCAGCAGCCAAGGCGGACAGGGGGTCTCTGGGGCCAACGTCCTGACTTTC CASSQGGQGVSGANVLTF TRBJ2-6 TRBV4-1 18 NA TRBD1
TGTGCCAGCAGCGTAGTCGGGAGCGGACTCCAGGATGAGCAGTTCTTC CASSVVGSGLQDEQFF TRBJ2-1 TRBV9 16 NA NA
TGTGCCAGCGTACCCGGGGGATATCAGCCCCAGCATTTT CASVPGGYQPQHF TRBJ1-5 TRBV28 13 once NA
TGTGCTAGCAGCTCGTCCGGAGCGAACACCGGGGAGCTGTTTTTT CASSSSGANTGELFF TRBJ2-2 TRBV7-7 15 NA NA
TGTGCCAGTAGTACGGGAGGGAACACCGGGGAGCTGTTTTTT CASSTGGNTGELFF TRBJ2-2 TRBV19 14 NA TRBD2
TGCGCCAGCAGCCGGGAAAGGGGTTACGGAGACAATGAGCAGTTCTTC CASSRERGYGDNEQFF TRBJ2-1 TRBV4-3 16 once NA
TGTGCCAGCAGCTTAGGAGGGACATCGCGAGCTTTCTTT CASSLGGTSRAFF TRBJ1-1 TRBV7-2 13 few NA
TGTGCCAGCAGTTCGGGGGCAGGGGGCGAGTTTGAAGCTTTCTTT CASSSGAGGEFEAFF TRBJ1-1 TRBV28 15 NA TRBD1
TGTGCCAGCAGCGAGGGAAGGGACAGGAACGAGCAGTACTTC CASSEGRDRNEQYF TRBJ2-7 TRBV9 14 NA TRBD1
TGTGCCTGGAGTGTCGGGACTGGAAACACCATATATTTT CAWSVGTGNTIYF TRBJ1-3 TRBV30 13 NA NA
TGTGCCAGCAGTTTCCCTAATCACGGTGACTCCTACAATGAGCAGTTCTTC CASSFPNHGDSYNEQFF TRBJ2-1 TRBV28 17 NA NA
TGTGCCAGCAAAGCAACCCAGGTTAGCTACGAGCAGTACTTC CASKATQVSYEQYF TRBJ2-7 TRBV6-5 14 NA NA